One sample yielded the 17 T cell receptor beta chains listed below, sequenced in a study of Ad26.COV2.S vaccination and SARS-CoV-2 variants. Regarding treatment: 19 received Ad26.COV2.S at low or high dose, single or two shots; roughly 5 received placebo; per-sample allocation not given. Sampling occurred on day 63 after the first vaccine or placebo injection. Clones were read by immunoSEQ multiplex PCR, and TCRdb kept only the in-frame ones, dropping some. Here the sample spans about 410,000 clones, about 89% being singletons. The sequenced sample was peripheral blood, obtained in a trial of Ad26.COV2.S vaccine versus placebo. The receptors shown here come from a person aged 18 to 59 who received the Ad26.COV2.S COVID-19 vaccine or a placebo.

V is TRBV4-3 and J is TRBJ1-4, with a tentative D call TRBD1 (5 bases). V lost 3 bases and J 4 bases, leaving 9 bases between the germline ends. Germline loops: CDR1 LGHNA, CDR2 YSLEER. This CDR3 is built from 14 residues. This chain's CDR3 is CASSQGLRNEKLFF. For the CDR3, the DNA is TGCGCCAGCAGCCAGGGACTGCGTAATGAAAAACTGTTTTTT.

The V gene is TRBV7-9, the J gene TRBJ1-1; TRBD1 matches 10 bases. The CDR3 consists of 14 residues. Trimming cost V 5 bases and J 6 bases; bases outside gene matches: 6. The germline CDR1 and CDR2 sequences are SEHNR and FQNEAQ (reference sequence). Here the CDR3 DNA reads TGTGCCAGCAGCCCCGGACAGGGGGACGCTGAAGCTTTCTTT. It is translated as CASSPGQGDAEAFF. Drawing the rest from reference TRBV7-9 and TRBJ1-1, the complete variable domain is DTGVSQNPRHKITKRGQNVTFRCDPISEHNRLYWYRQTLGQGPEFLTYFQNEAQLEKSRLLSDRFSAERPKGSFSTLEIQRTEQGDSAMYLCASSPGQGDAEAFFGQGTRLTVV.

Details on this clone: Other DNA sequences from this sample encode an identical CDR3 as well. The chain has TRBV9 and TRBJ2-1; D uncertain. V was pared by 2 bases and J by 0 bases, with 9 bases between. CDR1 and CDR2 from the germline V gene are SGDLS and YYNGEE. The CDR3 is made up of 15 amino acids. The CDR3 region has the DNA TGTGCCAGCAGCGTCTCCGCTAGCTCCTACAATGAGCAGTTCTTC. Translation gives CASSVSASSYNEQFF.

This clone was detected once. J is TRBJ1-1 and V is TRBV19; weak D call: TRBD1 (6 bases). Per germline, CDR1 LNHDA and CDR2 SQIVND (reference sequence). The CDR3 has 15 residues. V lost 5 bases, J lost 3 bases, and 16 bases lay in between. In DNA form, the CDR3 reads TGTGCCAGTAGTCCGGGCGATACAGGGTACACTGAAGCTTTCTTT. This gives the protein CASSPGDTGYTEAFF.

J is TRBJ1-1 and V is TRBV19; D not certain. V lost 0 bases, J lost 1 base, and 6 bases lay in between. This CDR3 contains 14 residues. Looked up from germline, CDR1 is LNHDA and CDR2 is SQIVND (reference sequence). The CDR3 region is CASSIDGRNTEAFF. In DNA, the CDR3 is TGTGCCAGTAGTATAGATGGGAGGAACACTGAAGCTTTCTTT. Looking up the rest from reference TRBV19 and TRBJ1-1 gives the full variable domain: DGGITQSPKYLFRKEGQNVTLSCEQNLNHDAMYWYRQDPGQGLRLIYYSQIVNDFQKGDIAEGYSVSREKKESFPLTVTSAQKNPTAFYLCASSIDGRNTEAFFGQGTRLTVV.

This chain connects TRBV19 to TRBJ2-3; D gene ambiguous. There are 13 residues in the CDR3. V lost 4 bases and J 5 bases, leaving 10 bases between the germline ends. Germline CDR1 and CDR2: LNHDA and SQIVND (reference sequence). CDR3 region: CASSSLSVDTQYF. CDR3 coding DNA: TGTGCCAGTAGTAGCCTCTCGGTAGATACGCAGTATTTT.

Regarding this clone: In the same sample, other DNA sequences code for this CDR3. The rearrangement uses TRBV18 and TRBJ2-2; D is perhaps TRBD1 (6 bases). Trimming removed 1 base at V and 6 bases at J, with 6 bases between. There are 13 residues in the CDR3. Germline CDR1 is KGHSH and CDR2 is LQKENI. In nucleotides, the CDR3 is TGTGCCAGCTCACCACAGGGGGCCGGGGAGCTGTTTTTT. Translating it yields CASSPQGAGELFF.

This rearrangement joins TRBV7-2 to TRBJ1-6, with 8 bases matching TRBD1. Per the germline V gene, CDR1 is SGHTA and CDR2 is FQGNSA. The ends lost 5 bases at V and 0 bases at J; junction bases unmatched: 12. This CDR3 comprises 19 residues. In DNA form, the CDR3 reads TGTGCCAGCAGCCAAAGGGGCAGGGGGCTTTACTCCTATAATTCACCCCTCCACTTT. Translated: CASSQRGRGLYSYNSPLHF.

DNA for the CDR3: TGCGCCAGCAGTGATAACGGGTACGAGCAGTACTTC. Its translation is CASSDNGYEQYF. This rearrangement joins TRBV10-2 to TRBJ2-7; D is ambiguous. V was shortened by 3 bases and J by 4 bases, with 7 bases between the two germline ends. CDR3 length: 12 amino acids. Germline lookup yields CDR1 WSHSY and CDR2 SAAADI.

The CDR3 coding sequence is TGTGCCAGCAGCTCCCCCCAGGGCTTCACAGATACGCAGTATTTT. Translating it yields CASSSPQGFTDTQYF. The V gene is TRBV7-9, the J gene TRBJ2-3; a possible D gene is TRBD1 (5 bases). With 4 bases removed from V and 2 bases from J, the gap between germline ends came to 13 bases. CDR1 and CDR2 (germline): SEHNR, FQNEAQ (reference sequence). This CDR3 contains 15 residues.

This rearrangement joins TRBV29-1 to TRBJ2-7; 10 nucleotides align to TRBD1. Per the germline V gene, CDR1 is SQVTM and CDR2 is ANQGSEA. The trim removed 4 bases at V and 7 bases at J, leaving 10 bases unmatched. This CDR3 region has 14 residues. CDR3 protein: CSVGGGTGEREQYF. The DNA of the CDR3 is TGCAGCGTTGGAGGTGGGACAGGGGAGAGAGAGCAGTACTTC.

In DNA, the CDR3 is TGTGCCAGCAGCCGCCTGGGGGTGTACGAGCAGTACTTC. Its translation: CASSRLGVYEQYF. The chain carries TRBV6-5 and TRBJ2-7, with D perhaps assigned TRBD1 or TRBD2 (5 bases each). The V end was cut by 6 bases, the J end by 4 bases, with 13 bases between. Germline V gene lookup returns CDR1 MNHEY and CDR2 SVGAGI. The CDR3 sequence is 13 residues long.

This clone was observed a handful of times. The rearrangement links TRBV10-1 to TRBJ1-1, with no clear D. This CDR3 has 10 residues. The V gene's germline CDR1 is WNHNN and CDR2 SYGVQD (reference sequence). Trimming removed 10 bases at V and 7 bases at J, with 10 bases between. CDR3 sequence (DNA): TGCGCCATTCCAGACGTTGAAGCTTTCTTT. Amino acid sequence: CAIPDVEAFF.

This clone has a single count. The V call is TRBV5-1, the J call TRBJ1-5; the D gene is possibly TRBD1 (5 bases). Trimming took 9 bases from V and 3 from J, leaving 13 bases between them. From germline, CDR1 is SGHRS and CDR2 YFSETQ. This CDR3 comprises 13 residues. The CDR3 loop is CAIHRDFNQPQHF. CDR3 nucleotide sequence: TGCGCCATCCACCGGGACTTCAATCAGCCCCAGCATTTT.

The V call is TRBV24-1, the J call TRBJ1-2; weak D call: TRBD1 (6 bases). Trimming cost V 3 bases and J 0 bases, with 10 bases left between them. This CDR3 is built from 15 residues. Germline V gene sequence: CDR1 KGHDR, CDR2 SFDVKD. In nucleotides, the CDR3 is TGTGCCACCAGTGATGGTGGACAGTCTAACTATGGCTACACCTTC. Protein sequence: CATSDGGQSNYGYTF.

This clone was observed a handful of times. This chain uses TRBV3-1 (or the pseudogene TRBV3-2) with TRBJ1-2; D not resolved. Deletions cut 3 bases from V and 4 bases from J, with 12 bases between. The CDR3 runs 14 residues. CDR1 is LGHDT, CDR2 YNNKEL, per germline (reference sequence). The CDR3 sequence is CASSQGGNGYGYTF. The CDR3 DNA is TGTGCCAGCAGCCAGGGCGGGAACGGCTATGGCTACACCTTC.

The chain links TRBV27 to TRBJ2-1; 13 nucleotides agree with TRBD2. Unmatched junction bases numbered 7, after V lost 2 bases and J lost 9 bases. Germline CDR1 and CDR2: MNHEY and SMNVEV (reference sequence). The CDR3 is made up of 16 amino acids. The CDR3 DNA is TGTGCCAGCAGTTTACCCAGACTAGCGGGAGGCCTTGAGCAGTTCTTC. This codes for CASSLPRLAGGLEQFF.